Each of the 28 T cell receptor beta chains below was sequenced from the same sample in a study of T cells expressing NK-cell markers (TCRdb year 2020). The library relied on 5' RACE. These reads were obtained on an Illumina HiSeq 2000. Based on TCRdb reprocessing of the reads, there is one entry per CDR3 protein sequence, and DNA is missing. This sample's clone table shows approximately 460,000 distinct CDR3 sequences. Approximately 7% of the sample goes to the ten largest clones. The specimen sequenced was blood T cells: a sorted CD56 or NKG2C T cell subset, CD4+ or CD8+ T cells, or bulk PBMC T cells (not recorded which). The receptors here all came from a woman between 18 and 70 years old in good health.

The chain is built from TRBV27 and TRBJ1-5; TCRdb's assignment of TRBD1 cannot be checked, as there is no DNA. In germline, CDR1 is MNHEY, CDR2 SMNVEV (reference sequence). The CDR3 runs 15 residues. This chain's CDR3 is CASSSQTGNNQPQHF.

This chain uses TRBV14 with TRBJ1-4; TCRdb picks TRBD1, but there is no DNA to check that call. Germline CDR1 reads SGHDN; CDR2 reads FVKESK. This CDR3 has 14 residues. The CDR3 reads CASSPTGWGEKLFF.

V is TRBV6-5 and J is TRBJ2-1. CDR3 size: 14 residues. Germline V gene data show CDR1 as MNHEY and CDR2 as SVGAGI. CDR3 in amino acids: CASSYSAGDYEQFF.

V is TRBV27 and J is TRBJ2-2; absent DNA, TCRdb's TRBD1 call cannot be checked. CDR1 is MNHEY, CDR2 SMNVEV, per germline (reference sequence). The CDR3 consists of 15 residues. CDR3 amino acids: CASSLWGSNTGELFF.

This chain links TRBV2 with TRBJ2-5. Germline-derived CDR1 and CDR2 are SNHLY and FYNNEI. CDR3 length: 11 amino acids. This CDR3 reads CASSEPETQYF.

This chain connects TRBV7-2 to TRBJ2-1. The CDR3 loop spans 12 amino acids. From germline, CDR1 is SGHTA and CDR2 FQGNSA. CDR3 amino acids: CASSLVRMDQFF.

The chain combines TRBV5-1 with TRBJ2-1; absent DNA, TCRdb's TRBD2 call cannot be checked. Germline CDR1 reads SGHRS; CDR2 reads YFSETQ. The CDR3 sequence is 13 residues long. The CDR3: CASSVVEGNEQFF.

The gene calls are TRBV7-2 and TRBJ2-2; TCRdb gives TRBD2 as the D gene, but with no DNA this cannot be confirmed. The CDR3 totals 15 residues. Germline V gene data show CDR1 as SGHTA and CDR2 as FQGNSA. CDR3 residues: CASSLGAGGTGELFF.

The rearrangement uses TRBV4-1 and TRBJ2-5. Germline CDR1 reads MGHRA; CDR2 reads YSYEKL. The CDR3 length is 14 residues. This chain's CDR3 is CASSQESRVETQYF.

The chain combines TRBV7-2 with TRBJ2-3; with no DNA, the TCRdb D assignment of TRBD2 cannot be verified. The CDR3 is 15 residues long. CDR1 SGHTA and CDR2 FQGNSA come from the germline V gene. The CDR3 spells CASSSAGDRSDTQYF.

V gene TRBV7-2 combines with J gene TRBJ1-5; the TCRdb call, TRBD1, lacks DNA for checking. CDR1 and CDR2 (germline): SGHTA, FQGNSA. The CDR3 spans 15 residues. This chain's CDR3 is CASSLEGQYNQPQHF. Variable domain in full (rest from reference TRBV7-2 and TRBJ1-5): GAGVSQSPSNKVTEKGKDVELRCDPISGHTALYWYRQSLGQGLEFLIYFQGNSAPDKSGLPSDRFSAERTGGSVSTLTIQRTQQEDSAVYLCASSLEGQYNQPQHFGDGTRLSIL.

The chain uses TRBV7-9 and TRBJ1-3. This CDR3 comprises 13 residues. From germline, CDR1 is SEHNR and CDR2 FQNEAQ (reference sequence). CDR3 sequence: CASSPGLRNTIYF.

The chain couples TRBV12-3 or TRBV12-4 to TRBJ2-5; TCRdb's D call, TRBD2, is unchecked because there is no DNA. This CDR3 has 16 amino acids. This chain's CDR3 is CASRLNLAGAKETQYF.

The V and J genes are TRBV4-2 and TRBJ1-1. Germline V lookup: CDR1 LGHNA, CDR2 YNFKEQ. The CDR3 runs 15 residues. The CDR3 reads CASSPWAAMNTEAFF.

The chain employs TRBV20-1 and TRBJ2-4. The germline V gene has CDR1 DFQATT and CDR2 SNEGSKA (reference sequence). The CDR3 spans 13 residues. The CDR3 spells CSAPNGAKNIQYF.

CDR3 sequence: CATKGQGRGYTF. The chain recombines TRBV24-1 with TRBJ1-2; TCRdb's D call, TRBD1, is unchecked because there is no DNA. CDR1 KGHDR and CDR2 SFDVKD come from the germline V gene. This CDR3 is 12 amino acids long.

The chain recombines TRBV13 with TRBJ2-3; TCRdb returns TRBD2, unconfirmable since there is no DNA. CDR3 length: 17 amino acids. The germline CDR1 and CDR2 sequences are PRHDT and FYEKMQ (reference sequence). The CDR3 here is CASSSPPAGRDTDTQYF.

V is TRBV12-3 or TRBV12-4 and J is TRBJ2-7. The CDR3 loop spans 15 amino acids. The CDR3: CASSPMVAAYYEQYF.

The rearrangement uses TRBV15 and TRBJ2-1. The CDR3 is made up of 11 amino acids. Germline-derived CDR1 and CDR2 are LNHNV and YYDKDF (reference sequence). The CDR3 sequence is CATSRLNEQFF. Combining the CDR3 with reference TRBV15 and TRBJ2-1 gives the whole variable domain DAMVIQNPRYQVTQFGKPVTLSCSQTLNHNVMYWYQQKSSQAPKLLFHYYDKDFNNEADTPDNFQSRRPNTSFCFLDIRSPGLGDTAMYLCATSRLNEQFFGPGTRLTVL.

The chain joins TRBV29-1 to TRBJ1-5. CDR1 and CDR2 from the germline V gene are SQVTM and ANQGSEA. The CDR3 consists of 12 residues. CDR3 protein: CSVESANQPQHF.

CDR3 region: CASSFLAGDTQYF. The chain links TRBV27 to TRBJ2-3; with no DNA, the TCRdb D assignment of TRBD2 cannot be verified. Germline assignment: CDR1 MNHEY and CDR2 SMNVEV (reference sequence). This CDR3 has 13 amino acids.

The V and J genes are TRBV10-3 and TRBJ2-1; TCRdb's D gene call, TRBD2, goes unchecked for lack of DNA. The CDR3 is 16 amino acids. From germline, CDR1 is ENHRY and CDR2 SYGVKD. CDR3 sequence reads: CAISRTSESSYNEQFF.

The rearrangement links TRBV6-5 to TRBJ2-2; the TRBD1 assignment by TCRdb is unverifiable without DNA. Looked up from germline, CDR1 is MNHEY and CDR2 is SVGAGI. The CDR3 consists of 18 residues. The CDR3 sequence is CASSYSIRAGRGPGELFF.

The chain joins TRBV29-1 to TRBJ2-3; TCRdb's D gene call, TRBD2, goes unchecked for lack of DNA. The CDR3 sequence is 17 residues long. Germline CDR1 and CDR2: SQVTM and ANQGSEA. The chain's CDR3 is CSVEGLAGGPDTDTQYF.

The V call is TRBV20-1, the J call TRBJ1-1; TCRdb reports TRBD1, a call that lacks DNA to check it against. CDR1 is DFQATT, CDR2 SNEGSKA, per germline (reference sequence). The CDR3 loop spans 15 amino acids. CDR3 sequence: CSARDRAAETTEAFF.

The J gene is TRBJ2-7, the V gene TRBV4-3; the TRBD2 assignment by TCRdb is unverifiable without DNA. This CDR3 is built from 15 residues. CDR1 and CDR2 from the germline V gene are LGHNA and YSLEER. CDR3 region: CASSQGGQGNYEQYF.

J is TRBJ1-1 and V is TRBV7-2; without DNA, the TCRdb call of TRBD1 cannot be checked. Per germline, CDR1 SGHTA and CDR2 FQGNSA. CDR3 length: 15 amino acids. The CDR3 loop is CASSLTLQGLTEAFF.

This rearrangement joins TRBV6-2 or TRBV6-3 to TRBJ1-2. The CDR3 has 12 amino acids. Germline V gene data show CDR1 as MNHEY and CDR2 as SVGEGT. CDR3 residues: CASVGPLAGYTF.